What follows describes a single T cell receptor beta chain. Its target is unknown. CD4+ T cells that had been cultured provided DNA sequenced with the Oncomine TCR Beta short-read assay. TCRdb re-called the PCR reads through MiXCR, storing one row per CDR3 protein. The table shows 15,000 to 20,000 distinct CDR3 sequences, with more than 50% occurring only once. This sample is drawn from a study of vaccination and CD4 T cells after COVID-19. This CDR3 has 15 amino acids. The germline V gene encodes CDR1 MNHEY and CDR2 SVGAGI. V was pared by 0 bases and J by 5 bases, with 13 bases between. Specified treatment: approximately 10-day PBMC culture with coronavirus spike peptide pools or control peptides (ViraFEST assay).

The V call is TRBV6-5, the J call TRBJ1-1; possibly TRBD1 for D (5 bases). The sequenced sample consisted of CD4+ T cells from blood, cultured in vitro. This clonotype was obtained from a human donor who had recovered from COVID-19. The CDR3, as DNA: TGTGCCAGCAGTTACTCACAGGCTTCGGGGACTGAAGCTTTCTTT. The encoded protein is CASSYSQASGTEAFF.